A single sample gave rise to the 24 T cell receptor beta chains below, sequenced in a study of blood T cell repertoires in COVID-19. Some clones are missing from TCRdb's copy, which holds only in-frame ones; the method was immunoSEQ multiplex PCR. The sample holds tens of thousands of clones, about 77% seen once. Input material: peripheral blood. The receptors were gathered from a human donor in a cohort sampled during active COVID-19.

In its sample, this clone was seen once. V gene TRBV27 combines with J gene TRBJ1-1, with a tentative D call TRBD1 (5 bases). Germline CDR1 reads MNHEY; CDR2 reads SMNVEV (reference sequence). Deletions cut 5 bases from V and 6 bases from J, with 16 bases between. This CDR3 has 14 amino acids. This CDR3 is CASSIGNRHSEAFF. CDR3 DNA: TGTGCCAGCAGTATCGGCAACAGGCACTCTGAAGCTTTCTTT.

DNA of the CDR3: TGTGCCAGCAGCTTGGCCTTCCAGGGTACCTCCTACGAGCAGTACTTC. Translated: CASSLAFQGTSYEQYF. V gene TRBV5-5 combines with J gene TRBJ2-7, with D maybe TRBD1 (5 bases). The V end lost 0 bases, the J end lost 0 bases, and 13 bases lay between the germline ends. Germline assignment: CDR1 SGHKS and CDR2 YYEKEE (reference sequence). The CDR3 is made up of 16 amino acids.

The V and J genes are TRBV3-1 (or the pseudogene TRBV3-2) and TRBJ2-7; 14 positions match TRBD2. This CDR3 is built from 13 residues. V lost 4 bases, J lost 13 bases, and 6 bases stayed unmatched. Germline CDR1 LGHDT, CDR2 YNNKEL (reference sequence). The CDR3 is CASSPGTSGGLYF. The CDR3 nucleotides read TGTGCCAGCAGCCCGGGGACTAGCGGGGGCCTCTACTTC.

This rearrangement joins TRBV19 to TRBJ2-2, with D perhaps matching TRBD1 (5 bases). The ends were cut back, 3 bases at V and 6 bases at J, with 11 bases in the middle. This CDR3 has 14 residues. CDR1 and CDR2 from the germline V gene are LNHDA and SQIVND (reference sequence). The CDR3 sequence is CASSIPGFAGELFF. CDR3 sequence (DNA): TGTGCCAGTAGTATCCCAGGGTTTGCCGGGGAGCTGTTTTTT.

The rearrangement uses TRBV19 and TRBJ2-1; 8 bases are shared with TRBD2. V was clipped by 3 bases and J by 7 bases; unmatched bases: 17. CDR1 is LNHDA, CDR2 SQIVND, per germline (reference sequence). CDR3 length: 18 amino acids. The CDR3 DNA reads TGTGCCAGTAGTATGGGGAAACTAAGCGGGAGAATTGGGAATGAGCAGTTCTTC. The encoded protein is CASSMGKLSGRIGNEQFF.

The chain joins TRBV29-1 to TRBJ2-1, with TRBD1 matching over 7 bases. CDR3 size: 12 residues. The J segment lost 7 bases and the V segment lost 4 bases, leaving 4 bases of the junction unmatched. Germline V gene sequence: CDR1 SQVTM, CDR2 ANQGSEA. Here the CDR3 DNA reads TGCAGCGTTGGGAGACAGGGAAATGAGCAGTTCTTC. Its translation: CSVGRQGNEQFF.

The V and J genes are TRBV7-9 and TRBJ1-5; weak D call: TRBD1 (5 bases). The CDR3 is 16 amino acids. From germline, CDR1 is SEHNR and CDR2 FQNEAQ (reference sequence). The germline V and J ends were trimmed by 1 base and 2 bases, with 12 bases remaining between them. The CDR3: CASSLVSGGGNQPQHF. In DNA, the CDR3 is TGTGCCAGCAGCTTAGTGTCGGGGGGTGGCAATCAGCCCCAGCATTTT.

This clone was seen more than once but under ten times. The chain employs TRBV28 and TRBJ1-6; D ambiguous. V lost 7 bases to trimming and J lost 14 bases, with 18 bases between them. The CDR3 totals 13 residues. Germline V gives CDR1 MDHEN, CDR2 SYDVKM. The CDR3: CASIPRGGTSLHF. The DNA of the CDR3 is TGTGCCAGCATCCCCCGGGGAGGAACTTCCCTCCACTTT.

In DNA form, the CDR3 reads TGTGCCAGCAGTAAGGGCGGGAGCTTTGACATTCAGTACTTC. Translation gives CASSKGGSFDIQYF. V gene TRBV2 combines with J gene TRBJ2-4; 7 nucleotides agree with TRBD2. Germline V gives CDR1 SNHLY, CDR2 FYNNEI. There are 14 residues in the CDR3. The V and J ends lost 5 bases and 8 bases, in that order; junction bases with no gene match: 9.

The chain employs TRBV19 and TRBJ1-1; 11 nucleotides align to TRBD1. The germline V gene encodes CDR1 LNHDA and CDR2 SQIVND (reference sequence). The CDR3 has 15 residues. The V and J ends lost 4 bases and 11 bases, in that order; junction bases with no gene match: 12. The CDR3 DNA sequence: TGTGCCAGTAGTACCAGATGGACAGGGGGCGAGAATGCTTTCTTT. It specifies CASSTRWTGGENAFF.

CDR3: CASSFSRITEAFF. The CDR3 DNA reads TGTGCCAGCAGCTTTTCCAGAATCACTGAAGCTTTCTTT. The rearrangement uses TRBV5-6 and TRBJ1-1, with D uncertain. CDR3 size: 13 residues. The germline V and J ends were trimmed by 2 bases and 4 bases, with 9 bases remaining between them. From germline, CDR1 is SGHDT and CDR2 YYEEEE. Filled out from reference TRBV5-6 and TRBJ1-1, the complete variable domain reads DAGVTQSPTHLIKTRGQQVTLRCSPKSGHDTVSWYQQALGQGPQFIFQYYEEEERQRGNFPDRFSGHQFPNYSSELNVNALLLGDSALYLCASSFSRITEAFFGQGTRLTVV.

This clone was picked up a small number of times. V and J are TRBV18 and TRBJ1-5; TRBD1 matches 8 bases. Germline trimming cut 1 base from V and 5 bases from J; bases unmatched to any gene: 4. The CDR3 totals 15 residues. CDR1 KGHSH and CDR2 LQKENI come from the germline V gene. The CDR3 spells CASSPHQGADQPQHF. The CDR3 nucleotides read TGTGCCAGCTCACCACATCAGGGGGCAGATCAGCCCCAGCATTTT.

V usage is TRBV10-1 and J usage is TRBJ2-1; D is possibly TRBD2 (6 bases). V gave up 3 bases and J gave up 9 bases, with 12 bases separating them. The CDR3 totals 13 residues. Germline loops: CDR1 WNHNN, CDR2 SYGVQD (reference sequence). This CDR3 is CASSDFYGGEQFF. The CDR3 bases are TGCGCCAGCAGTGACTTCTACGGGGGTGAGCAGTTCTTC.

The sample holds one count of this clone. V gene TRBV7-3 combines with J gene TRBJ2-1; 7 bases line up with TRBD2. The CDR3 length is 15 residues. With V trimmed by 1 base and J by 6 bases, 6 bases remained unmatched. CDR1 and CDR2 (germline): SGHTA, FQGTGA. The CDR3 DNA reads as TGTGCCAGCAGCTTAATGGGTCTAGCGGCCAATGAGCAGTTCTTC. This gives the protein CASSLMGLAANEQFF.

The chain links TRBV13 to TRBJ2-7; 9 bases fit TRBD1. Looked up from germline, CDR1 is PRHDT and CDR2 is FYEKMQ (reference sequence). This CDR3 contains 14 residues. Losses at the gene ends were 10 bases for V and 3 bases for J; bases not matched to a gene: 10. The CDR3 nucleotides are TGTGCCACGAGCGTACGGGGACAGGGCTACGAGCAGTACTTC. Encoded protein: CATSVRGQGYEQYF. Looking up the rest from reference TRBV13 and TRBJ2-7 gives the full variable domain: AAGVIQSPRHLIKEKRETATLKCYPIPRHDTVYWYQQGPGQDPQFLISFYEKMQSDKGSIPDRFSAQQFSDYHSELNMSSLELGDSALYFCATSVRGQGYEQYFGPGTRLTVT.

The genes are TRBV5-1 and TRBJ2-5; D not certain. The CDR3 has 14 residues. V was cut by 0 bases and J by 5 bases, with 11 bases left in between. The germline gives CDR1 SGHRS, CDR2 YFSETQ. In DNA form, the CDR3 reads TGCGCCAGCAGCTTGGACACGGGTTGGGAGACCCAGTACTTC. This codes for CASSLDTGWETQYF. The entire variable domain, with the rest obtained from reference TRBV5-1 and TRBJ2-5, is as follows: KAGVTQTPRYLIKTRGQQVTLSCSPISGHRSVSWYQQTPGQGLQFLFEYFSETQRNKGNFPGRFSGRQFSNSRSEMNVSTLELGDSALYLCASSLDTGWETQYFGPGTRLLVL.

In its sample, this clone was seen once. The CDR3 DNA reads as TGCGCCAGCAGTTTCGGACAGGGAAATGAAAAACTGTTTTTT. Translation gives CASSFGQGNEKLFF. The V and J genes are TRBV5-1 and TRBJ1-4; TRBD1 agrees at 8 bases. The CDR3 covers 14 residues. The V gene end was trimmed by 5 bases and the J gene end by 5 bases; junction bases not matched to a gene: 5. The germline CDR1 and CDR2 sequences are SGHRS and YFSETQ.

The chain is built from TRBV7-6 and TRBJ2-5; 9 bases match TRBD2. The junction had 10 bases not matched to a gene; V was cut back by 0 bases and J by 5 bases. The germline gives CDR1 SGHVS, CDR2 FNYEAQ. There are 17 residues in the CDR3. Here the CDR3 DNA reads TGTGCCAGCAGCTTAGCTTCGGCGGGGGGGCTCCGGGAGACCCAGTACTTC. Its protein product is CASSLASAGGLRETQYF. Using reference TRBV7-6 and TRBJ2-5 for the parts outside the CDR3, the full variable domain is GAGVSQSPRYKVTKRGQDVALRCDPISGHVSLYWYRQALGQGPEFLTYFNYEAQQDKSGLPNDRFSAERPEGSISTLTIQRTEQRDSAMYRCASSLASAGGLRETQYFGPGTRLLVL.

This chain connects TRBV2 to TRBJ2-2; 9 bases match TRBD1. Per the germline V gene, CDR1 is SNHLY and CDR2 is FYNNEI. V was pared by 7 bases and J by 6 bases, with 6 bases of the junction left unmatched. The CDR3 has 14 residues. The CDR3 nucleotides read TGTGCCAGCACGGGACAGGGAACCGCCGGGGAGCTGTTTTTT. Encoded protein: CASTGQGTAGELFF.

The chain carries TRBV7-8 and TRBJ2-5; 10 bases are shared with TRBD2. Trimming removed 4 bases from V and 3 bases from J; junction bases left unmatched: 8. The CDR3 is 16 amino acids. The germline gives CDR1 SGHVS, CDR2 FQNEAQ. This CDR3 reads CASSSRTTSGEETQYF. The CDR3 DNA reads TGTGCCAGCAGCTCGAGAACTACTAGCGGGGAAGAGACCCAGTACTTC.

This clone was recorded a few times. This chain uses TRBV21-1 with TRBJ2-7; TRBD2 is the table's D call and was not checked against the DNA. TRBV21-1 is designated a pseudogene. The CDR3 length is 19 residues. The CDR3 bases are TGTGCCAGCAGCAAAGGGAAAGGGTGTAATAGCGGGCCTCCCTACGAGCAGTACTTC. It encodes CASSKGKGCNSGPPYEQYF.

The CDR3 sequence is CASSRGGSNQPQHF. CDR3 DNA: TGTGCCAGCAGCCGGGGGGGGTCCAATCAGCCCCAGCATTTT. The V gene is TRBV28, the J gene TRBJ1-5, with D maybe TRBD1 (5 bases). Trimming took off 6 bases at V and 3 bases at J, with 12 bases between the two ends. Germline V gives CDR1 MDHEN, CDR2 SYDVKM. This CDR3 has 14 residues.

As DNA, the CDR3 is TGTGCCAGTAGGATCGGCGGGGTCGGCACTGAAGCTTTCTTT. This gives the protein CASRIGGVGTEAFF. The genes are TRBV19 and TRBJ1-1, with D unclear. Germline CDR1 LNHDA, CDR2 SQIVND (reference sequence). The CDR3 is made up of 14 amino acids. With 6 bases removed from V and 4 bases from J, the gap between germline ends came to 15 bases.

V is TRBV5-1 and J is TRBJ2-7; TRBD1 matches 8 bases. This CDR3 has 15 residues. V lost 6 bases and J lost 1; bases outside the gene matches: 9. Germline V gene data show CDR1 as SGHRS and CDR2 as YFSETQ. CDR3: CASTLDRAGSYEQYF. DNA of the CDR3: TGCGCCAGCACCCTGGACAGGGCGGGATCCTACGAGCAGTACTTC. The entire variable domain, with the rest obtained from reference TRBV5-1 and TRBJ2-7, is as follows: KAGVTQTPRYLIKTRGQQVTLSCSPISGHRSVSWYQQTPGQGLQFLFEYFSETQRNKGNFPGRFSGRQFSNSRSEMNVSTLELGDSALYLCASTLDRAGSYEQYFGPGTRLTVT.